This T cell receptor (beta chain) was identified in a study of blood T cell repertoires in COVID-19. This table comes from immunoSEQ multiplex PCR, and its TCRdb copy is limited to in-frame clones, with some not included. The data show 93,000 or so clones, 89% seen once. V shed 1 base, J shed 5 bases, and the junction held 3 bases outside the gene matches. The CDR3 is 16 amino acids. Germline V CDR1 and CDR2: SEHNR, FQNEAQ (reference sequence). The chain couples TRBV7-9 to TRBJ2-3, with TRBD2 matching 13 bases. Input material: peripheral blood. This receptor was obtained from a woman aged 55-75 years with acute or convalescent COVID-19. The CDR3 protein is CASSLGTSGRGDTQYF. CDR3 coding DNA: TGTGCCAGCAGCTTAGGGACTAGCGGGAGAGGAGATACGCAGTATTTT.